This paragraph covers one TCR beta chain sequence. The antigen is undetermined. This record comes from a study of cytomegalovirus exposure and HLA in healthy donors. Libraries were prepared by immunoSEQ multiplex PCR; TCRdb keeps only in-frame clonotypes and omits some of them. This table has more than 100,000 clones, around 87% appearing once. Looked up from germline, CDR1 is SGHTA and CDR2 is FQGNSA. The length of the CDR3 is 14 residues. Trimming left V 4 bases short and J 3 bases short, with 10 bases between. Study outcomes and limitations: Reportedly, diagnosis of cytomegalovirus status by the classifier showed high specificity and sensitivity. The tendency of first-cohort TCR clusters to co-occur in the 120 validation repertoires was identified by a subsequent analysis. Rare TCR sequences predominated, though certain public TCRs were found in many donors.

The donors were part of the validation cohort, which consisted of over a hundred subjects and was separate from the first cohort of about 670 subjects. V is TRBV7-2 and J is TRBJ1-3; D gene unclear. Input material: PBMCs. This TCR was recovered from a woman under 30 in good health and CMV-seropositive. DNA for the CDR3: TGTGCCAGCAGCTGGAATGAGGGTGGAAACACCATATATTTT. Translation: CASSWNEGGNTIYF. Full variable domain (remainder filled in from reference TRBV7-2 and TRBJ1-3): GAGVSQSPSNKVTEKGKDVELRCDPISGHTALYWYRQSLGQGLEFLIYFQGNSAPDKSGLPSDRFSAERTGGSVSTLTIQRTQQEDSAVYLCASSWNEGGNTIYFGEGSWLTVV.